The rows below give T cell receptor beta chains drawn from one sample of a study of read filtering for tumor transcriptome and immune sequencing. TCRdb used MiXCR to reprocess the reads, holding one entry per CDR3 protein. The profile shows around 130,000 distinct CDR3 sequences, around 13% of them singletons. Input material: a population of CD138-negative cells sorted from bone marrow. The receptors here all came from a donor at least 40 years old with multiple myeloma. CDR3s include the opening cysteine and the closing phenylalanine or tryptophan. D genes are given only for firm matches. Clone size is stated in some rows and not others, as once, few, many or a class when expanded.

size: many; D: .; V: TRBV27; J: TRBJ2-1; CDR3: CASSPFSGQNNEQFF; DNA: TGTGCCAGCAGTCCTTTCTCGGGACAAAACAATGAGCAGTTCTTC
size: many; D: TRBD1; V: TRBV19; J: TRBJ1-5; CDR3: CASSRSGGRSQPQHF; DNA: TGTGCCAGTAGTCGGTCAGGGGGCCGAAGCCAGCCCCAGCATTTT
size: .; D: .; V: TRBV5-4; J: TRBJ1-1; CDR3: CASSTRGGAMAEAFF; DNA: TGTGCCAGCAGCACCCGAGGGGGGGCGATGGCTGAAGCTTTCTTT
size: many; D: TRBD1; V: TRBV27; J: TRBJ2-7; CDR3: CASSFHGTGSYEQYF; DNA: TGTGCCAGCAGTTTCCACGGGACAGGTTCCTACGAGCAGTACTTC
size: many; D: TRBD1; V: TRBV19; J: TRBJ2-1; CDR3: CASSMGQGAYNEQFF; DNA: TGTGCCAGTAGTATGGGACAGGGGGCCTACAATGAGCAGTTCTTC
size: many; D: TRBD1; V: TRBV7-6; J: TRBJ2-2; CDR3: CASSLRTGQNTGELFF; DNA: TGTGCCAGCAGCCTCCGGACAGGCCAGAACACCGGGGAGCTGTTTTTT
size: many; D: TRBD2; V: TRBV6-1; J: TRBJ2-7; CDR3: CASSDSGGIFYEQYF; DNA: TGTGCCAGCAGTGACAGCGGGGGGATTTTCTACGAGCAGTACTTC
size: many; D: .; V: TRBV24-1; J: TRBJ2-1; CDR3: CATSDLSGGEANEQFF; DNA: TGTGCCACCAGTGATTTGAGTGGAGGGGAAGCTAATGAGCAGTTCTTC
size: many; D: .; V: TRBV20-1; J: TRBJ1-1; CDR3: CSARPTDLNTEAFF; DNA: TGCAGTGCTAGACCAACGGACTTGAACACTGAAGCTTTCTTT
size: many; D: TRBD1; V: TRBV27; J: TRBJ2-1; CDR3: CASSLSPGRGLSNEQFF; DNA: TGTGCCAGCAGTTTATCCCCCGGCAGGGGGCTGAGCAATGAGCAGTTCTTC
size: many; D: TRBD1; V: TRBV20-1; J: TRBJ2-1; CDR3: CSARGTGGPNEQFF; DNA: TGCAGTGCTCGAGGGACAGGGGGGCCCAATGAGCAGTTCTTC
size: many; D: .; V: TRBV6-5; J: TRBJ1-5; CDR3: CASSPGPSQPQHF; DNA: TGTGCCAGCAGCCCCGGGCCAAGCCAGCCCCAGCATTTT
size: many; D: .; V: TRBV20-1; J: TRBJ2-1; CDR3: CSAAASYNEQFF; DNA: TGCAGTGCAGCAGCTTCCTACAATGAGCAGTTCTTC
size: few; D: .; V: TRBV12-3/TRBV12-4; J: TRBJ2-5; CDR3: CASSFGSQETQYF; DNA: TGTGCCAGCAGTTTCGGCAGCCAAGAGACCCAGTACTTC
size: many; D: .; V: TRBV18; J: TRBJ2-5; CDR3: CASSRSAETQYF; DNA: TGTGCCAGCTCACGGTCGGCAGAGACCCAGTACTTC
size: many; D: .; V: TRBV9; J: TRBJ2-1; CDR3: CASSPRGGLPRSEQFF; DNA: TGTGCCAGCAGCCCAAGGGGGGGGCTACCCCGCAGTGAGCAGTTCTTC
size: many; D: .; V: TRBV7-9; J: TRBJ2-2; CDR3: CATLQGTRNTGELFF; DNA: TGTGCCACTCTCCAGGGGACTCGCAACACCGGGGAGCTGTTTTTT
size: .; D: .; V: TRBV11-2; J: TRBJ1-4; CDR3: CASSQDSITNGKLFF; DNA: TGTGCCAGCAGCCAAGACAGTATAACTAATGGAAAACTGTTTTTT
size: few; D: TRBD2; V: TRBV28; J: TRBJ2-1; CDR3: CASSFPAGVFKEQFF; DNA: TGTGCCAGCAGTTTTCCGGCGGGAGTTTTCAAAGAGCAGTTCTTC
size: many; D: TRBD2; V: TRBV7-9; J: TRBJ2-7; CDR3: CASSLREAEQYF; DNA: TGTGCCAGCAGCCTTCGGGAGGCCGAGCAGTACTTC
size: .; D: .; V: TRBV10-3; J: TRBJ2-3; CDR3: CATSEEVEGGTQYF; DNA: TGTGCCACCAGTGAGGAAGTGGAAGGGGGTACGCAGTATTTT
size: .; D: .; V: TRBV14; J: TRBJ2-1; CDR3: CASSPFEGIGDEQFF; DNA: TGTGCCAGCAGCCCCTTTGAAGGGATAGGCGATGAGCAGTTCTTC
size: .; D: TRBD1; V: TRBV29-1; J: TRBJ2-7; CDR3: CSVAKQGYEQYF; DNA: TGCAGCGTGGCCAAACAGGGGTACGAGCAGTACTTC
size: many; D: .; V: TRBV29-1; J: TRBJ2-2; CDR3: CSATGDTGELFF; DNA: TGCAGCGCGACAGGTGACACCGGGGAGCTGTTTTTT
size: many; D: .; V: TRBV20-1; J: TRBJ2-3; CDR3: CSARPESNTDTQYF; DNA: TGCAGTGCTAGACCTGAAAGTAACACAGATACGCAGTATTTT
size: many; D: .; V: TRBV28; J: TRBJ2-7; CDR3: CAIQGGATSSYEQYF; DNA: TGTGCCATCCAAGGTGGGGCTACGAGCTCCTACGAGCAGTACTTC
size: .; D: TRBD2; V: TRBV29-1; J: TRBJ2-1; CDR3: CSVVGGRAQGEQFF; DNA: TGCAGCGTTGTGGGCGGGAGGGCTCAGGGTGAGCAGTTCTTC
size: many; D: TRBD2; V: TRBV7-2; J: TRBJ2-1; CDR3: CASSKLAGGGYNEQFF; DNA: TGTGCCAGCAGCAAACTAGCGGGAGGGGGCTACAATGAGCAGTTCTTC
size: many; D: .; V: TRBV18; J: TRBJ2-1; CDR3: CASSPIPGQGYNEQFF; DNA: TGTGCCAGCTCACCAATCCCCGGGCAGGGCTACAATGAGCAGTTCTTC
size: .; D: TRBD1; V: TRBV28; J: TRBJ1-2; CDR3: CATRTGGYYGYTF; DNA: TGTGCCACGAGGACAGGGGGCTACTATGGCTACACCTTC
size: .; D: .; V: TRBV12-3/TRBV12-4; J: TRBJ1-5; CDR3: CASHQGSPFNQPQHF; DNA: TGTGCCAGCCACCAGGGGTCCCCTTTCAATCAGCCCCAGCATTTT
size: many; D: .; V: TRBV29-1; J: TRBJ1-1; CDR3: CSVVGGGNTEAFF; DNA: TGCAGCGTTGTTGGCGGGGGGAACACTGAAGCTTTCTTT
size: many; D: .; V: TRBV2; J: TRBJ1-1; CDR3: CASSEEGVTTQAFF; DNA: TGTGCCAGCAGTGAAGAGGGGGTCACCACTCAAGCTTTCTTT
size: many; D: TRBD2; V: TRBV24-1; J: TRBJ2-1; CDR3: CATSDLLAGAGEQFF; DNA: TGTGCCACCAGTGATTTACTAGCGGGAGCGGGGGAGCAGTTCTTC
size: many; D: TRBD2; V: TRBV5-1; J: TRBJ2-1; CDR3: CASRGLAGPEQFF; DNA: TGCGCCAGCAGGGGACTAGCGGGACCTGAGCAGTTCTTC
size: many; D: TRBD2; V: TRBV19; J: TRBJ2-7; CDR3: CASKSGGSNFEQYF; DNA: TGTGCCAGTAAAAGCGGCGGGAGTAACTTCGAGCAGTACTTC
size: few; D: .; V: TRBV7-8; J: TRBJ2-3; CDR3: CASSFGGTSDTQYF; DNA: TGTGCCAGCAGCTTTGGCGGGACCTCAGATACGCAGTATTTT
size: .; D: TRBD1; V: TRBV7-9; J: TRBJ2-1; CDR3: CASSLRDRGSLEQFF; DNA: TGTGCCAGCAGCTTAAGAGACAGGGGATCGCTTGAGCAGTTCTTC
size: many; D: .; V: TRBV6-5; J: TRBJ1-1; CDR3: CASSYTDRGDTEAFF; DNA: TGTGCCAGCAGTTACACGGACAGAGGGGACACTGAAGCTTTCTTT
size: many; D: .; V: TRBV24-1; J: TRBJ2-2; CDR3: CATSDFGTAAGELFF; DNA: TGTGCCACCAGTGATTTTGGGACCGCCGCCGGGGAGCTGTTTTTT
size: many; D: TRBD1; V: TRBV5-1; J: TRBJ2-5; CDR3: CASRGTGRSQETQYF; DNA: TGCGCCAGCAGGGGGACAGGGCGGTCACAAGAGACCCAGTACTTC
size: many; D: .; V: TRBV7-9; J: TRBJ2-3; CDR3: CASDGGSDTQYF; DNA: TGTGCCAGCGACGGGGGATCCGATACGCAGTATTTT
size: many; D: TRBD2; V: TRBV20-1; J: TRBJ2-2; CDR3: CSASSGGGPTGELFF; DNA: TGCAGTGCTAGCAGTGGCGGGGGTCCCACCGGGGAGCTGTTTTTT
size: .; D: TRBD2; V: TRBV20-1; J: TRBJ2-3; CDR3: CSARDLRRGVTDTQYF; DNA: TGCAGTGCTAGAGATCTAAGGCGGGGGGTCACAGATACGCAGTATTTT
size: .; D: .; V: TRBV7-3; J: TRBJ2-5; CDR3: CASSATGAQQETQYF; DNA: TGTGCCAGCAGCGCCACCGGGGCCCAGCAAGAGACCCAGTACTTC
size: many; D: .; V: TRBV7-9; J: TRBJ1-5; CDR3: CASSRGTSNQPQHF; DNA: TGTGCCAGCAGCCGCGGGACATCCAATCAGCCCCAGCATTTT
size: .; D: .; V: TRBV7-2; J: TRBJ2-7; CDR3: CASSLGLQGYEQYF; DNA: TGTGCCAGCAGCTTGGGACTCCAAGGCTACGAGCAGTACTTC
size: many; D: .; V: TRBV5-6; J: TRBJ1-1; CDR3: CASRGGAGEAFF; DNA: TGTGCCAGCAGGGGGGGGGCGGGTGAAGCTTTCTTT
size: few; D: TRBD1; V: TRBV20-1; J: TRBJ2-2; CDR3: CSAPSLTGTAGELFF; DNA: TGCAGTGCCCCCTCCTTGACAGGGACGGCCGGGGAGCTGTTTTTT
size: many; D: TRBD2; V: TRBV29-1; J: TRBJ2-1; CDR3: CSVKREGLGEQFF; DNA: TGCAGCGTCAAGCGGGAGGGCCTCGGTGAGCAGTTCTTC
size: many; D: .; V: TRBV28; J: TRBJ1-1; CDR3: CASRDGGPSTEAFF; DNA: TGTGCCAGCCGGGACGGTGGCCCCAGCACTGAAGCTTTCTTT
size: many; D: .; V: TRBV7-2; J: TRBJ2-1; CDR3: CASSLISGDNEQFF; DNA: TGTGCTAGCAGCCTCATTAGCGGCGACAATGAGCAGTTCTTC
size: many; D: .; V: TRBV5-1; J: TRBJ1-1; CDR3: CASSLGGADTEAFF; DNA: TGCGCCAGCAGCTTGGGAGGGGCCGACACTGAAGCTTTCTTT